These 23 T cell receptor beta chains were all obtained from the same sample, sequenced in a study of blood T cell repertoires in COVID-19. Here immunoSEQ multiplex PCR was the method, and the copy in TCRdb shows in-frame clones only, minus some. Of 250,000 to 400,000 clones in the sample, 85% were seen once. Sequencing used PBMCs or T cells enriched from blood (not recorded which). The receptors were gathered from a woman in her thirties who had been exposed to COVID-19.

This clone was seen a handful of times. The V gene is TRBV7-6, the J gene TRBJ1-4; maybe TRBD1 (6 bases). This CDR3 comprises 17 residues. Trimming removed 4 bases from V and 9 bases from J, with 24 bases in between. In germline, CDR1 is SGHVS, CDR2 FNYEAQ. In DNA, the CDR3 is TGTGCCAGCAGCTCTCCCGGGACACCTTCGCAGGGGCAAAAACTGTTTTTT. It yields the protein CASSSPGTPSQGQKLFF. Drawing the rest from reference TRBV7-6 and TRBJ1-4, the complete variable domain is GAGVSQSPRYKVTKRGQDVALRCDPISGHVSLYWYRQALGQGPEFLTYFNYEAQQDKSGLPNDRFSAERPEGSISTLTIQRTEQRDSAMYRCASSSPGTPSQGQKLFFGSGTQLSVL.

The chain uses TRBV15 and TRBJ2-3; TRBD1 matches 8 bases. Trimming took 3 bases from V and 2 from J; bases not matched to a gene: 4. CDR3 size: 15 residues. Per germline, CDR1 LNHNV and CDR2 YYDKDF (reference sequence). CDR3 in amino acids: CATSRDRVATDTQYF. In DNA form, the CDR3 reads TGTGCCACCAGCAGGGACAGGGTTGCCACAGATACGCAGTATTTT.

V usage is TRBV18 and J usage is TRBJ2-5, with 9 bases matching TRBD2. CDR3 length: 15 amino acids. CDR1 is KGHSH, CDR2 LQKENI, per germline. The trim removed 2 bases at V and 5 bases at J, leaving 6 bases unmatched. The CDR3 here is CASSPDAGGRETQYF. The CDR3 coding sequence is TGTGCCAGCTCACCAGACGCGGGAGGGAGGGAGACCCAGTACTTC.

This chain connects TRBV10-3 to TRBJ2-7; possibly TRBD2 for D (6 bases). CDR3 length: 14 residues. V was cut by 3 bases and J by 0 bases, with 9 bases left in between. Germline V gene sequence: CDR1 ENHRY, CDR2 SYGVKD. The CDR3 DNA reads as TGTGCCATCAGTGAAGGGCGGGGCTCCTACGAGCAGTACTTC. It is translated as CAISEGRGSYEQYF.

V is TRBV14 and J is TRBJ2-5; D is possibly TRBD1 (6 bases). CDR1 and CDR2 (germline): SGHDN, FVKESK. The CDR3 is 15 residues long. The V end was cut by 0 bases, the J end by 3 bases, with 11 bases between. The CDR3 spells CASSQDWAGEETQYF. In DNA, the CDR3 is TGTGCCAGCAGCCAAGACTGGGCAGGGGAAGAGACCCAGTACTTC.

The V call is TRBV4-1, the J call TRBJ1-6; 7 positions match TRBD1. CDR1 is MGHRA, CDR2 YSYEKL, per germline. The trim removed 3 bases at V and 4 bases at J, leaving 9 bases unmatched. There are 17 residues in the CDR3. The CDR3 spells CASSHSTTGYYNSPLHF. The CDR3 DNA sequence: TGCGCCAGCAGCCATTCCACGACAGGGTATTATAATTCACCCCTCCACTTT.

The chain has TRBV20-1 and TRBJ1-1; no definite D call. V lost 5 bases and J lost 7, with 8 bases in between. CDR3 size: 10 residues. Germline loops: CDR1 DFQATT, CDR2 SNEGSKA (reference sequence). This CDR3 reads CSAEGSEAFF. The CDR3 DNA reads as TGCAGTGCTGAGGGCAGTGAAGCTTTCTTT.

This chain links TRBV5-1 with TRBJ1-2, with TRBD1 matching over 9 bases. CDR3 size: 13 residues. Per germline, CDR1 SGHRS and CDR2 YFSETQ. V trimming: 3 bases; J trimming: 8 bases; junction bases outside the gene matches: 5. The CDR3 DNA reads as TGCGCCAGCAGCTGGGGGACAGGGCAAGGCTACACCTTC. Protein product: CASSWGTGQGYTF.

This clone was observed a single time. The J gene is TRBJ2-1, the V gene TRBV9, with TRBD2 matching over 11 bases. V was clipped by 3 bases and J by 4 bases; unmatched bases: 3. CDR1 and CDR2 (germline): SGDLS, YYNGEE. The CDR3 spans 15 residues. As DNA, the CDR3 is TGTGCCAGCAGCGAAAGACTAGCGGGGTACAATGAGCAGTTCTTC. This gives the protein CASSERLAGYNEQFF.

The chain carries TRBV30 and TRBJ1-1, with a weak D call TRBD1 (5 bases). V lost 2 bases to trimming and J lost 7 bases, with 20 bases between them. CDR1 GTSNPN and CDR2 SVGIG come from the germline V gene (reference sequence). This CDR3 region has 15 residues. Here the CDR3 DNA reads TGTGCCTGGAGTTCCTATTCAGGGAATCGTATTGAAGCTTTCTTT. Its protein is CAWSSYSGNRIEAFF.

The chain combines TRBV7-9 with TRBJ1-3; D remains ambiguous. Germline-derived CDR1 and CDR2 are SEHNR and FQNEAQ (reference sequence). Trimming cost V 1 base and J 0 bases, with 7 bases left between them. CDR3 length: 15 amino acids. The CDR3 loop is CASSLVVDSGNTIYF. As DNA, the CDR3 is TGTGCCAGCAGCTTAGTAGTCGACTCTGGAAACACCATATATTTT.

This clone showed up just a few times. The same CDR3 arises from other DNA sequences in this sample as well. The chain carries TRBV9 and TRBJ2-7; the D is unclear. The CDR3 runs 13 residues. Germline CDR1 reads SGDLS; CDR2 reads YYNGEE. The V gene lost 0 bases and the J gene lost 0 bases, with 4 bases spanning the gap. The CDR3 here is CASSVDSSYEQYF. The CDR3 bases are TGTGCCAGCAGCGTAGACAGCTCCTACGAGCAGTACTTC.

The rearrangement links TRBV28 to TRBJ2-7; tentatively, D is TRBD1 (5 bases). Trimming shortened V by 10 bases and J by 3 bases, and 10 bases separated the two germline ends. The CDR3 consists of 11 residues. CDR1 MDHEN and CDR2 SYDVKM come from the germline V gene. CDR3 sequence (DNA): TGTGCCACACGACAGAACTACGAGCAGTACTTC. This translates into CATRQNYEQYF.

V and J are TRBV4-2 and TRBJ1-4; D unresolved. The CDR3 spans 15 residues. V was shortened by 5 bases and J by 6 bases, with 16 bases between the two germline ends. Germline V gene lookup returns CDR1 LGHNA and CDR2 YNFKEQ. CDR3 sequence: CASSIRPHYDEKLFF. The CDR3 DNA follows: TGTGCCAGCAGCATCCGACCGCACTATGATGAAAAACTGTTTTTT.

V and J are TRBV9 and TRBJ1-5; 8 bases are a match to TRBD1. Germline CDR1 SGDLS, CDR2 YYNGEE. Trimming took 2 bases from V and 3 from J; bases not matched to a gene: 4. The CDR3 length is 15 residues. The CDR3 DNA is TGTGCCAGCAGCGTTCAGGGGGCGGTCAATCAGCCCCAGCATTTT. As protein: CASSVQGAVNQPQHF.

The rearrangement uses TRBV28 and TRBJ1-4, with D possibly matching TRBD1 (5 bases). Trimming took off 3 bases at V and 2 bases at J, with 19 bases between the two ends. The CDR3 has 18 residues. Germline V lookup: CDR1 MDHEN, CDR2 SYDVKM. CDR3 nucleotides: TGTGCCAGCAGTTTGGGGCGCCGGGTTGCCGCCACTAATGAAAAACTGTTTTTT. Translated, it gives CASSLGRRVAATNEKLFF.

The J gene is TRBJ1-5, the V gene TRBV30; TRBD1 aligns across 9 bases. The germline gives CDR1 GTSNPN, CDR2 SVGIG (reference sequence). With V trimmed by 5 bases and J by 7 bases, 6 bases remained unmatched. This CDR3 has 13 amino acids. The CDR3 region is CAWERGQGQPQHF. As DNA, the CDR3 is TGTGCCTGGGAGCGGGGACAGGGCCAGCCCCAGCATTTT.

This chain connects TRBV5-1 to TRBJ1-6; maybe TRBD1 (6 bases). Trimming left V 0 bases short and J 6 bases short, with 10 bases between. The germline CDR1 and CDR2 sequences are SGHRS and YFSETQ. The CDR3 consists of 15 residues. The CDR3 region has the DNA TGCGCCAGCAGCTTGGATCAGGGGAGTAATTCACCCCTCCACTTT. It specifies CASSLDQGSNSPLHF.

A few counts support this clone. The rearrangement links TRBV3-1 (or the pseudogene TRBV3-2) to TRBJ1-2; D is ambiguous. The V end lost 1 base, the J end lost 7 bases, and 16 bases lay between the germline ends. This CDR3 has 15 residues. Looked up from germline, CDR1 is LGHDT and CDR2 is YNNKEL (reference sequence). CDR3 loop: CASSQAQQYKGGYTF. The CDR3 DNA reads TGTGCCAGCAGCCAAGCGCAACAGTATAAAGGTGGCTACACCTTC.

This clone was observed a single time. The CDR3 sequence: CATSRGTANQPQHF. CDR3 nucleotides: TGTGCCACCAGCAGGGGGACAGCAAATCAGCCCCAGCATTTT. The chain uses TRBV24-1 and TRBJ1-5; 7 bases are a match to TRBD1. This CDR3 region has 14 residues. Germline loops: CDR1 KGHDR, CDR2 SFDVKD. The V and J ends lost 7 bases and 4 bases, in that order; junction bases with no gene match: 6.

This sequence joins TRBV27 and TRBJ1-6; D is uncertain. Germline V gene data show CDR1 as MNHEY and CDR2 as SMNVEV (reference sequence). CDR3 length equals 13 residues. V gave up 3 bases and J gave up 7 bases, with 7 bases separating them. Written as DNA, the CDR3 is TGTGCCAGCAGTTTGGGCAGGAATTCACCCCTCCACTTT. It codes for CASSLGRNSPLHF.

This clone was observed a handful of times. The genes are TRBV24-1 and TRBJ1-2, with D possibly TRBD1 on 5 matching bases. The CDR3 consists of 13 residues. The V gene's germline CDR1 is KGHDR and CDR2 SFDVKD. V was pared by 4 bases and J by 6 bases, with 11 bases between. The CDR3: CATSEQVNDGYTF. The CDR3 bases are TGTGCCACCAGTGAACAGGTAAACGATGGCTACACCTTC.

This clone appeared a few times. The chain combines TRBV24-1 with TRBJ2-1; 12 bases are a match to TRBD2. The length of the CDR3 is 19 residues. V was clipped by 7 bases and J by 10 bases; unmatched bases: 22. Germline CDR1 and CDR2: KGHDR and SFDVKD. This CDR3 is CATRGISGLLAGGSEEQFF. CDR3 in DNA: TGTGCCACCAGGGGTATTTCGGGACTACTAGCGGGGGGCTCTGAGGAGCAGTTCTTC.